This T cell receptor (beta chain) was sequenced for a study of beta chain features in type 1 diabetes. The authors reverse transcribed all of the isolated RNA, so sequencing captured expressed TCRB transcripts. TCRdb keeps only in-frame clones here, not all; method: immunoSEQ multiplex PCR. The sample gives a few hundred thousand clones, 11% of which show up once; 0.015% is in the top ten. Trimming left V 0 bases short and J 0 bases short, with 6 bases between. Germline V gene data show CDR1 as GTSNPN and CDR2 as SVGIG (reference sequence). This CDR3 contains 14 residues. In this sample, this clone turned up a few times. Its target is unknown. General observations from the study: VDJ junctions sequenced from type 1 diabetes patients showed fewer insertions and more deletions. Type 1 diabetes patients had moderately but significantly shorter TCRB CDR3s in all four CD4+ subsets.

The rearrangement uses TRBV30 and TRBJ1-5; tentatively, D is TRBD1 (5 bases). The clonotype comes from a woman aged 25 to 39 in good health. Material for sequencing was naive CD4+ T cells from blood. CDR3 in amino acids: CAWSVQVSNQPQHF. Written as DNA, the CDR3 is TGTGCCTGGAGTGTACAGGTTAGCAATCAGCCCCAGCATTTT.